These 12 T cell receptor beta chains originate from one sample sequenced in a study of neurological immune-mediated disorders (dated by TCRdb to about 2019). The library was obtained by 5' RACE. TCRdb names Illumina HiSeq 2500 as the instrument used. The public sequencing data were trimmed at Q25 with fastp and processed into clonotypes with MiXCR by TCRdb, which kept only in-frame beta chains. Rows are combined by CDR3 protein, so each entry shows the most common genes and DNA. Across this sample there are about 50,000 distinct CDR3 sequences, with about a tenth seen only once. Under 5.5% of the sample is in the top ten clones. Sequenced sample: PBMCs. These TCRs come from a man between 65 and 85 years old with HTLV-1-associated myelopathy (HAM/TSP).

Many counts were recorded for this clonotype. This chain links TRBV20-1 with TRBJ2-6; D tentatively reads TRBD1 or TRBD2 (6 bases each). Trimming took off 1 base at V and 2 bases at J, with 15 bases between the two ends. Germline loops: CDR1 DFQATT, CDR2 SNEGSKA (reference sequence). The CDR3 has 17 residues. The CDR3 region has the DNA TGCAGTGCTAGAGTCGCCGGGGGCAGCCCTGGGGCCAACGTCCTGACTTTC. Its translation is CSARVAGGSPGANVLTF.

The chain combines TRBV7-2 with TRBJ2-3; D gene ambiguous. Germline CDR1 reads SGHTA; CDR2 reads FQGNSA. This CDR3 is built from 15 residues. Trimming left V 1 base short and J 1 base short, with 9 bases between. The CDR3 here is CASSLGSPGTDTQYF. The CDR3 region has the DNA TGTGCCAGCAGCTTAGGATCCCCCGGCACAGATACGCAGTATTTT.

This clonotype was seen at least ten times. The chain uses TRBV5-1 and TRBJ2-2; the D is unclear. The V end was cut by 6 bases, the J end by 3 bases, with 18 bases between. Germline V gene lookup returns CDR1 SGHRS and CDR2 YFSETQ. The CDR3 contains 16 residues. The CDR3 nucleotides read TGCGCCAGCACCAACGTCAAAAGTACATACACCGGGGAGCTGTTTTTT. Protein sequence: CASTNVKSTYTGELFF.

This chain links TRBV18 with TRBJ2-1; D is tentatively TRBD1 or TRBD2 (5 bases each). Germline assignment: CDR1 KGHSH and CDR2 LQKENI. With 6 bases removed from V and 7 bases from J, the gap between germline ends came to 19 bases. The CDR3 is made up of 15 amino acids. In nucleotides, the CDR3 is TGTGCCAGCTCTATATACCCGGGGCGCCGGAATGAGCAGTTCTTC. It translates to CASSIYPGRRNEQFF.

In its sample, this clonotype was seen many times. CDR3 sequence (DNA): TGTGCCAGCAGTTACGACGGAGGCGCCGGGACTCCATTATACGAGCAGTACTTC. Translated: CASSYDGGAGTPLYEQYF. J is TRBJ2-7 and V is TRBV6-2 or TRBV6-3; perhaps TRBD2 as D (6 bases). The CDR3 spans 18 residues. Germline values: CDR1 MNHEY, CDR2 SVGEGT. V was pared by 2 bases and J by 4 bases, with 24 bases between.

This clonotype has at least ten counts. This chain links TRBV19 with TRBJ2-1; TRBD2 matches 8 bases. There are 13 residues in the CDR3. Trimming removed 5 bases from V and 7 bases from J; junction bases left unmatched: 4. Germline CDR1 LNHDA, CDR2 SQIVND (reference sequence). CDR3 bases: TGTGCCAGTAGTCTGGGACTAGTTAATGAGCAGTTCTTC. It is translated as CASSLGLVNEQFF.

This clonotype was counted many times. The chain carries TRBV7-2 and TRBJ1-1; unclear D gene. CDR1 is SGHTA, CDR2 FQGNSA, per germline. Trimming removed 5 bases from V and 0 bases from J, with 4 bases in between. The CDR3 runs 12 residues. CDR3 amino acids: CASSPMNTEAFF. CDR3 DNA: TGTGCCAGCAGCCCTATGAACACTGAAGCTTTCTTT.

This clonotype has a count of ten or more. The V gene is TRBV28, the J gene TRBJ1-4, with D unclear. With 3 bases removed from V and 11 bases from J, the gap between germline ends came to 10 bases. CDR3 length equals 12 residues. The germline V gene encodes CDR1 MDHEN and CDR2 SYDVKM. The CDR3 here is CASSFEREKLFF. The CDR3 DNA sequence: TGTGCCAGCAGTTTTGAAAGGGAGAAACTGTTTTTT.

This clonotype appeared many times. This chain connects TRBV7-3 to TRBJ2-1, with 9 bases that match TRBD2. This CDR3 is built from 15 residues. The germline CDR1 and CDR2 sequences are SGHTA and FQGTGA. With V trimmed by 4 bases and J by 8 bases, 9 bases remained unmatched. In nucleotides, the CDR3 is TGTGCCAGCAGCTCGGGGGGCGGGAGGGTAGATGAGCAGTTCTTC. It codes for CASSSGGGRVDEQFF. The variable domain in full, completed from reference TRBV7-3 and TRBJ2-1, reads GAGVSQTPSNKVTEKGKYVELRCDPISGHTALYWYRQSLGQGPEFLIYFQGTGAADDSGLPNDRFFAVRPEGSVSTLKIQRTERGDSAVYLCASSSGGGRVDEQFFGPGTRLTVL.

A remark on this clonotype: Being one base from a much bigger clone, this may be a read error. This chain uses TRBV20-1 with TRBJ2-6; a possible D gene is TRBD1 (6 bases). V lost 4 bases to trimming and J lost 0 bases, with 16 bases between them. The CDR3 totals 17 residues. The germline V gene has CDR1 DFQATT and CDR2 SNEGSKA (reference sequence). The CDR3 nucleotides read TGCAGTGCTATGCAGGGGCAGGGCCGCTCTGGGGCCAACGTCCTGACTTTC. Translating gives CSAMQGQGRSGANVLTF.

The table lists this clonotype with many counts. The V gene is TRBV7-2, the J gene TRBJ2-7, with 8 positions matching TRBD2. The CDR3 extends over 14 amino acids. Germline V gives CDR1 SGHTA, CDR2 FQGNSA. V shed 3 bases and J 4 bases; nucleotides not matched to a gene: 5. CDR3 region: CASSFGRAGYEQYF. The CDR3 coding sequence is TGTGCCAGCAGCTTCGGGAGGGCGGGGTACGAGCAGTACTTC.

This clonotype showed up just once. At one end the junction does not follow the germline gene, possibly because of a read error. CDR3 bases: TGTGTCAGCAGTAGACAGGGCTACGAGTTGTACTTC. It is translated as CVSSRQGYELYF. The chain links TRBV6-5 to TRBJ2-7; 7 nucleotides align to TRBD1. The CDR3 spans 12 residues. Germline CDR1 reads MNHEY; CDR2 reads SVGAGI.